The 15 T cell receptor beta chains below all came from one sample that was sequenced in a study of breast tumors, draining lymph nodes, adjacent tissues. Samples came from axillary lymph nodes draining the breast cancer. One entry per CDR3 protein, called by TCRdb with MiXCR from the multiplex PCR reads. The data show over 150,000 distinct CDR3 sequences, roughly 31% seen once. Sequencing used axillary lymph node tissue. The receptors originated from a female donor with breast cancer. Some clones in this sample may be carry-over from other donors' samples.

Ten or more counts support this clonotype. The chain employs TRBV28 and TRBJ1-4; D gene unclear. Germline CDR1 reads MDHEN; CDR2 reads SYDVKM. The CDR3 has 14 residues. Trimming took off 8 bases at V and 2 bases at J, with 12 bases between the two ends. CDR3 residues: CASFEGVTNEKLFF. In DNA, the CDR3 is TGTGCCAGCTTCGAGGGTGTGACTAATGAAAAACTGTTTTTT.

This clonotype was counted ten times or more. This chain links TRBV28 with TRBJ2-5; 10 bases map to TRBD2. The trim removed 7 bases at V and 4 bases at J, leaving 12 bases unmatched. Germline lookup yields CDR1 MDHEN and CDR2 SYDVKM. CDR3 length: 16 amino acids. The CDR3 here is CASTIPGLALRETQYF. In DNA form, the CDR3 reads TGTGCCAGCACTATTCCGGGACTAGCGTTAAGAGAGACCCAGTACTTC.

This clonotype was counted at least ten times. V is TRBV28 and J is TRBJ2-7; 7 bases map to TRBD1. CDR1 is MDHEN and CDR2 is SYDVKM in the germline V gene. The CDR3 runs 14 residues. Trimming took 5 bases from V and 2 from J; bases not matched to a gene: 6. This CDR3 is CASSGTDLTYEQYF. As DNA, the CDR3 is TGTGCCAGCAGTGGGACAGACCTAACCTACGAGCAGTACTTC.

On this clonotype itself: The conserved phenylalanine or tryptophan normally closing the CDR3 is absent here, so this likely arose from a read error. The chain employs TRBV4-1 and TRBJ2-1; 7 nucleotides align to TRBD1. The CDR3 consists of 16 residues. Germline lookup yields CDR1 MGHRA and CDR2 YSYEKL. V lost 3 bases and J lost 0; bases outside the gene matches: 5. This CDR3 reads CASSHLQGSSYNEQFR. The CDR3 nucleotides are TGCGCCAGCAGCCACCTACAGGGGAGCTCCTACAATGAGCAGTTCAGA.

This clonotype was detected ten times or more. This CDR3 is CASSARARGYTF. The CDR3 bases are TGTGCCAGTAGTGCACGGGCCAGAGGCTACACCTTC. This sequence joins TRBV19 and TRBJ1-2; no clear D gene. The CDR3 is 12 residues long. From germline, CDR1 is LNHDA and CDR2 SQIVND (reference sequence). V dropped 5 bases and J dropped 8 bases, with 12 bases sitting between them.

This clonotype appeared many times. V is TRBV6-2 or TRBV6-3 and J is TRBJ1-6; tentative D call: TRBD1 (5 bases). CDR1 MNHEY and CDR2 SVGEGT come from the germline V gene. This CDR3 contains 16 residues. V lost 6 bases and J lost 4, with 16 bases in between. The CDR3 loop is CASRSSGTSYNSPLHF. CDR3 DNA: TGTGCCAGCAGATCCTCCGGGACTTCTTATAATTCACCCCTCCACTTT.

This clonotype was observed at least ten times. The CDR3 DNA follows: TGTGCCAGCAGCGTCGGACTAGCGTACAATGAGCAGTTCTTC. It encodes CASSVGLAYNEQFF. The chain uses TRBV5-8 and TRBJ2-1, with TRBD2 matching 9 bases. Germline V CDR1 and CDR2: SGHTS, YDEGEE. Trimming cost V 4 bases and J 4 bases; bases outside gene matches: 3. The CDR3 has 14 amino acids.

Concerning this clonotype: The junction and the germline gene differ at one end; a read error may be behind it. The rearrangement joins TRBV7-2 to TRBJ2-2; 8 bases agree with TRBD1. The V gene's germline CDR1 is SGHTA and CDR2 FQGNSA. The CDR3 extends over 15 amino acids. The CDR3 nucleotides are TGTGCCAGCAGTCTGACAGGGGTAACCACCGGGGAGCTGCTTTTT. Its translation: CASSLTGVTTGELLF.

The V and J genes are TRBV6-2 or TRBV6-3 and TRBJ2-5, with TRBD2 identical over 10 bases. V gave up 6 bases and J gave up 5 bases; unmatched junction bases: 12. This CDR3 has 16 amino acids. Germline V lookup: CDR1 MNHEY, CDR2 SVGEGT. CDR3 loop: CASSDPLAGAGETQYF. The DNA of the CDR3 is TGTGCCAGCAGCGACCCTCTAGCGGGGGCGGGGGAGACCCAGTACTTC.

The table lists this clonotype with many counts. The genes are TRBV30 and TRBJ1-5; D may be TRBD1 (6 bases). The CDR3 extends over 14 amino acids. Germline-derived CDR1 and CDR2 are GTSNPN and SVGIG (reference sequence). V lost 1 base and J 2 bases, leaving 9 bases between the germline ends. The chain's CDR3 is CAWSGAGGNQPQHF. The CDR3 DNA is TGTGCCTGGAGTGGGGCAGGGGGCAATCAGCCCCAGCATTTT.

This clonotype was counted at least ten times. V usage is TRBV18 and J usage is TRBJ2-5; 13 positions agree with TRBD2. Germline V lookup: CDR1 KGHSH, CDR2 LQKENI. The CDR3 contains 16 residues. The V and J ends lost 6 bases and 5 bases, in that order; junction bases with no gene match: 9. The CDR3 region is CASSPGLAGVGETQYF. The CDR3, as DNA: TGTGCCAGCTCCCCCGGACTAGCGGGAGTAGGGGAGACCCAGTACTTC.

This clonotype was counted at least ten times. This chain links TRBV3-1 with TRBJ1-6; D is unresolved. Germline CDR1 and CDR2: LGHDT and YNNKEL (reference sequence). V lost 2 bases to trimming and J lost 6 bases, with 14 bases between them. The CDR3 consists of 16 residues. CDR3 sequence reads: CASSQSGGMGNSPLHF. The CDR3 nucleotides read TGTGCCAGCAGCCAATCTGGAGGGATGGGTAATTCACCCCTCCACTTT.

There are many counts of this clonotype. The rearrangement links TRBV20-1 to TRBJ2-3, with TRBD1 matching over 8 bases. V lost 5 bases and J lost 1; bases outside the gene matches: 5. The CDR3 is made up of 14 amino acids. CDR1 is DFQATT, CDR2 SNEGSKA, per germline (reference sequence). The DNA for the CDR3 is TGCAGTGCTGGAGGACAGGGCGGCACAGATACGCAGTATTTT. It translates to CSAGGQGGTDTQYF.

V is TRBV7-9 and J is TRBJ1-4; TRBD1 agrees at 11 bases. CDR1 SEHNR and CDR2 FQNEAQ come from the germline V gene (reference sequence). The trim removed 5 bases at V and 1 base at J, leaving 9 bases unmatched. The CDR3 length is 18 residues. The CDR3: CASSPGTGGRGTNEKLFF. CDR3 coding DNA: TGTGCCAGCAGCCCAGGGACAGGGGGTCGTGGAACTAATGAAAAACTGTTTTTT.

This clonotype was detected ten times or more. The chain joins TRBV24-1 to TRBJ1-5; a possible D gene is TRBD1 (6 bases). CDR3 length: 14 residues. Trimming cost V 2 bases and J 7 bases, with 11 bases left between them. Germline V gives CDR1 KGHDR, CDR2 SFDVKD. CDR3 in DNA: TGTGCCACCAGTGATTCGGGAAGGGGGCAGCCCCAGCATTTT. Translation gives CATSDSGRGQPQHF.